The source of this T cell receptor beta chain is a study of T cell clones after liver transplantation. For the study at large: Until 12-24 months post-transplant, subjects got standard immunosuppression and no induction. General study results and limits: Small, mixed patient groups and varying post-transplant times limit these conclusions. A larger donor-reactive than third-party decline suggested partial antigen-specific deletion.

Per the germline V gene, CDR1 is MNHNY and CDR2 is SVGAGI (reference sequence). V shed 4 bases and J shed 4 bases, with 14 bases lying between them. The CDR3 spans 15 residues. Concerning this clone: What it binds is not known.

TCRdb keeps only in-frame clones here, not all; method: immunoSEQ multiplex PCR. The data contain 80,000 or so clones, over 80% of them seen just once; the ten biggest clones take up approximately 0.45%. The TCR was taken from a human patient who received a liver transplant. Part of the T cell pool may stem from the graft donor. V and J are TRBV6-6 and TRBJ1-5, with a possible D match to TRBD1 (6 bases). Here the sequenced sample was CD4+ T cells from blood, taken approximately 3.5 years after liver transplant. The CDR3 coding sequence is TGTGCCAGCAGTTTAATTAACAGGGATAATCAGCCCCAGCATTTT. Amino acids: CASSLINRDNQPQHF.